The T cell receptor (beta chain) described here comes from a study of blood T cell repertoires in COVID-19 (dated by TCRdb to the early 2020s). For context, the study as a whole: Collaborator samples came from the United States, Italy and Spain and covered acute and convalescent phases of COVID-19. The sample metadata nearly always contained a de-identified subject ID, COVID-19 status, age in years and sex. The repertoires were released in a freely available public database meant as a resource for research on the immune response to SARS-CoV-2. Samples came from the ongoing ImmuneRACE study (first 160 participants) plus 1,254 subjects from 6 global collaborators. The dataset comprised deeply sampled blood TCRbeta repertoires from subjects exposed to, actively infected with, or recovered from COVID-19. Where available, HLA class I and class II types were obtained from metadata supplied by the sample provider rather than from assay-based typing. The prospective study material was composed of cDNA or gDNA derived from T cells, B-cell-depleted T cells, or PBMCs.

In Seattle, one collaborating source enrolled patients while the infection was active and tracked those patients longitudinally over the course of disease. Collaborating institutions collected whole blood in K2EDTA tubes following their own protocols. For TCRbeta analysis, collaborators shipped samples as frozen whole blood, isolated PBMCs, or DNA extracted from either of those sample types. Study-wide findings and limitations: Clinical and demographic metadata were provided uncurated, with the amount varying by source and participant.

According to the germline V gene, CDR1 reads SGHVS and CDR2 reads FQNEAQ. The cysteine opens and the phenylalanine closes a CDR3 of 15 amino acids. The DNA shown is the 45-base CDR3, in frame from base 1. V gives up 5 bases and J gives up 1 base, and the segment between their germline ends measures 14 bases. TCRbeta CDR3 regions were amplified from genomic DNA using the immunoSEQ Assay, a bias-controlled multiplex PCR. The original pipeline was this. The number of nucleated cells in each sample was estimated from the amplification of reference gene primers within the assay. To quantify the absolute abundance of each unique TCRbeta CDR3 rearrangement, sequence reads were collapsed and filtered. For each sample, productive Simpson clonality was calculated as the square root of Simpson's diversity index across productive rearrangements. The table was pulled from immuneACCESS by TCRdb, which kept in-frame rearrangements only. Such tables lose some clones; where checked, under half of the loss comes from unresolved V genes, and the rest has no known cause. The D gene and trimming were derived from the DNA, and the V and J assignments and clone size from that table. Present in this sample are over 250,000 clones, about 88% of which were seen just once. In total, the top ten clones hold around 14% of the sample.

On this clone itself: Its cognate antigen has yet to be identified. No much larger clone is present one base from it, and per-base qualities are unavailable.

The sequence derives from a woman in her seventies with COVID-19, enrolled during active disease. This chain joins TRBV7-8 to TRBJ1-1; TRBD1 is a weak D gene call, 6 bases matching. Sequences were obtained from peripheral blood. In nucleotides, the sequence is TGTGCCAGCAGCCCACGGCAGGGGACGAACACTGAAGCTTTCTTT. Its amino acids are CASSPRQGTNTEAFF.